The 10 T cell receptor beta chains given below trace back to one sample, sequenced in a study of cytomegalovirus exposure and HLA in healthy donors. This PCR relied on a set of 60 Vbeta primers and 13 Jbeta primers. Some clones are missing from TCRdb's copy, which holds only in-frame ones; the method was immunoSEQ multiplex PCR. The repertoire holds approximately 150,000 clones, with approximately 79% as singletons. The sequenced sample consisted of PBMCs. The origin of the receptors is a man aged 35-49 years in good health and CMV-seropositive.

This clone was seen once. The chain links TRBV5-4 to TRBJ2-7, with TRBD2 identical over 7 bases. There are 14 residues in the CDR3. The germline V gene has CDR1 SGHNT and CDR2 YYREEE (reference sequence). V shed 4 bases and J 5 bases; nucleotides not matched to a gene: 9. The CDR3 is CASSRGVFLDEQYF. CDR3 DNA sequence: TGTGCCAGCAGCCGGGGGGTCTTCTTGGACGAGCAGTACTTC.

V gene TRBV5-4 combines with J gene TRBJ2-1; perhaps TRBD2 as D (6 bases). The CDR3 totals 16 residues. The V gene's germline CDR1 is SGHNT and CDR2 YYREEE (reference sequence). The V end lost 4 bases, the J end lost 4 bases, and 18 bases lay between the germline ends. This CDR3 is CASSPGGAGSYNEQFF. In nucleotides, the CDR3 is TGTGCCAGCAGCCCAGGCGGTGCGGGATCGTACAATGAGCAGTTCTTC.

The CDR3 DNA follows: TGTGCCAGCAGCTCCATAGCGGGGGGCTTTATAGAGCAGTTCTTC. Protein product: CASSSIAGGFIEQFF. The J gene is TRBJ2-1, the V gene TRBV7-2; 10 nucleotides line up with TRBD2. This CDR3 is 15 amino acids long. V was pared by 4 bases and J by 10 bases, with 10 bases of the junction left unmatched. Germline CDR1 and CDR2: SGHTA and FQGNSA.

The chain carries TRBV11-3 and TRBJ2-2, with TRBD1 identical over 7 bases. The CDR3 contains 13 residues. Germline V lookup: CDR1 SGHNT, CDR2 YENEEA. The ends lost 6 bases at V and 6 bases at J; junction bases unmatched: 4. DNA for the CDR3: TGTGCCAGCAGGAACAGGGGTCCCGGGGAGCTGTTTTTT. It is translated as CASRNRGPGELFF.

The chain links TRBV11-1 to TRBJ2-5, with 11 bases matching TRBD2. The germline CDR1 and CDR2 sequences are SGHAT and FQDESV (reference sequence). V was clipped by 6 bases and J by 2 bases; unmatched bases: 8. The CDR3 runs 16 residues. The CDR3, as DNA: TGTGCCAGCAGTCCCACTAGCGGGAGTCCACAAGAGACCCAGTACTTC. Its translation: CASSPTSGSPQETQYF.

The CDR3 sequence: CASSPPGAPNTEAFF. CDR3 nucleotide sequence: TGTGCCAGCTCACCACCGGGGGCTCCTAACACTGAAGCTTTCTTT. The rearrangement links TRBV18 to TRBJ1-1; tentatively, D is TRBD1 (6 bases). Germline V gene sequence: CDR1 KGHSH, CDR2 LQKENI. Deletions cut 0 bases from V and 2 bases from J, with 10 bases between. This CDR3 is 15 amino acids long.

This clone is a singleton in its sample. V is TRBV5-1 and J is TRBJ2-4, with TRBD1 identical over 10 bases. Germline V gives CDR1 SGHRS, CDR2 YFSETQ. The J segment lost 8 bases and the V segment lost 4 bases, leaving 6 bases of the junction unmatched. This CDR3 spans 14 amino acids. CDR3 sequence reads: CASSRDRGDDIQYF. The CDR3 DNA is TGCGCCAGCAGCAGGGACAGGGGTGACGACATTCAGTACTTC. Supplemented by reference TRBV5-1 and TRBJ2-4, the full variable domain reads KAGVTQTPRYLIKTRGQQVTLSCSPISGHRSVSWYQQTPGQGLQFLFEYFSETQRNKGNFPGRFSGRQFSNSRSEMNVSTLELGDSALYLCASSRDRGDDIQYFGAGTRLSVL.

V usage is TRBV19 and J usage is TRBJ2-1; possible D gene TRBD2, 7 bases. This CDR3 contains 15 residues. The V and J ends lost 5 bases and 5 bases respectively, with 16 bases between them. CDR1 is LNHDA, CDR2 SQIVND, per germline (reference sequence). As DNA, the CDR3 is TGTGCCAGTAGTCTGGGGGCTAGCGGCCACAATGAGCAGTTCTTC. Translated, it gives CASSLGASGHNEQFF.

The chain links TRBV9 to TRBJ1-1; TRBD1 matches 9 bases. J lost 8 bases, V lost 6 bases, and 14 bases had no gene match. CDR3 length: 15 amino acids. Germline-derived CDR1 and CDR2 are SGDLS and YYNGEE. The CDR3 reads CASTPGQGREEEAFF. CDR3 coding DNA: TGTGCCAGCACCCCGGGACAGGGACGGGAAGAGGAAGCTTTCTTT. Based on the CDR3 plus reference TRBV9 and TRBJ1-1, the full variable domain is DSGVTQTPKHLITATGQRVTLRCSPRSGDLSVYWYQQSLDQGLQFLIQYYNGEERAKGNILERFSAQQFPDLHSELNLSSLELGDSALYFCASTPGQGREEEAFFGQGTRLTVV.

J is TRBJ2-3 and V is TRBV29-1; TRBD2 is a possible D gene (7 bases). V was trimmed by 0 bases and J by 5 bases, leaving 15 bases between them. CDR1 and CDR2 from the germline V gene are SQVTM and ANQGSEA. This CDR3 contains 15 residues. The CDR3 DNA follows: TGCAGCGTTGAAGATACAGGGACTATAGGAGATACGCAGTATTTT. Protein sequence: CSVEDTGTIGDTQYF.